These 28 T cell receptor beta chains were all obtained from the same sample, sequenced in a study of long-term antiretroviral therapy in people with HIV. The run of the v3.0 immunoSEQ assay was at survey level. Data came from immunoSEQ multiplex PCR; TCRdb stores just in-frame clones and leaves some out. The sample consists of 35,000 or so clones, approximately 83% of them appearing once. The sequencing used unsorted PBMCs, collected 2.2 years after starting antiretroviral therapy. Source of these receptors: a man aged 18 to 30 with HIV.

With regard to this clone: Other DNA sequences from this sample encode an identical CDR3 as well. This sequence joins TRBV29-1 and TRBJ2-3, with D maybe TRBD1 (6 bases). The V and J ends lost 1 base and 2 bases respectively, with 10 bases between them. CDR3 length: 14 residues. Germline V CDR1 and CDR2: SQVTM, ANQGSEA. CDR3 loop: CSVEGQGYTDTQYF. The CDR3 region has the DNA TGCAGCGTTGAAGGGCAGGGGTACACAGATACGCAGTATTTT.

V and J are TRBV7-9 and TRBJ2-3; no clear D. The CDR3 covers 11 residues. V was shortened by 5 bases and J by 3 bases, with 3 bases between the two germline ends. Germline V gene lookup returns CDR1 SEHNR and CDR2 FQNEAQ (reference sequence). CDR3 nucleotides: TGTGCCAGCAGCACTACAGATACGCAGTATTTT. It is translated as CASSTTDTQYF.

The chain uses TRBV27 and TRBJ1-5; D is undetermined. V shed 0 bases and J shed 3 bases, with 6 bases lying between them. The CDR3 has 14 residues. Germline V gene data show CDR1 as MNHEY and CDR2 as SMNVEV (reference sequence). CDR3 residues: CASSLSPPNQPQHF. For the CDR3, the DNA is TGTGCCAGCAGTTTATCTCCCCCCAATCAGCCCCAGCATTTT.

V and J are TRBV27 and TRBJ2-7, with 14 bases matching TRBD2. Trimming cost V 3 bases and J 2 bases; bases outside gene matches: 6. The CDR3 sequence is 17 residues long. CDR1 and CDR2 from the germline V gene are MNHEY and SMNVEV (reference sequence). CDR3 protein: CASSFRGLAGVPYEQYF. CDR3 sequence (DNA): TGTGCCAGCAGTTTCCGGGGACTAGCGGGAGTCCCCTACGAGCAGTACTTC.

The chain has TRBV4-1 and TRBJ1-4, with TRBD1 matching over 8 bases. The CDR3 has 16 amino acids. CDR1 and CDR2 from the germline V gene are MGHRA and YSYEKL. V shed 6 bases, J shed 3 bases, and the junction held 9 bases outside the gene matches. The CDR3, as DNA: TGCGCCAGCAGTTTCTTCCAGGGGGCCGCTAATGAAAAACTGTTTTTT. Translating gives CASSFFQGAANEKLFF.

This chain links TRBV5-1 with TRBJ2-6; D might be TRBD1 or TRBD2, each matching 5 bases. Per the germline V gene, CDR1 is SGHRS and CDR2 is YFSETQ. Deletions cut 2 bases from V and 0 bases from J, with 15 bases between. The CDR3 length is 18 residues. The CDR3 protein is CASSFYRDPSSGANVLTF. Here the CDR3 DNA reads TGCGCCAGCAGCTTCTACCGGGACCCGAGCTCTGGGGCCAACGTCCTGACTTTC.

V gene TRBV9 combines with J gene TRBJ1-1; possible D gene TRBD1, 5 bases. Trimming pared 1 base from V and 4 bases from J, leaving 20 bases between. This CDR3 region has 17 residues. Germline V gives CDR1 SGDLS, CDR2 YYNGEE. CDR3 residues: CASSVYPGPGMGTEAFF. The CDR3 DNA reads as TGTGCCAGCAGCGTATATCCGGGCCCAGGGATGGGCACTGAAGCTTTCTTT.

This clone was observed once. The rearrangement links TRBV27 to TRBJ2-3; perhaps TRBD1 as D (6 bases). Trimming removed 6 bases at V and 3 bases at J, with 22 bases between. The CDR3 loop spans 17 amino acids. Per the germline V gene, CDR1 is MNHEY and CDR2 is SMNVEV (reference sequence). The CDR3 sequence: CASSPYRAGDKTDTQYF. CDR3 DNA: TGTGCCAGCAGCCCTTACAGGGCAGGAGACAAGACAGATACGCAGTATTTT.

Here the CDR3 DNA reads TGTGCCAGCAGCTTAGTAATGTCGGTGAAGGGGGCTCATGGCTACACCTTC. Protein: CASSLVMSVKGAHGYTF. The chain combines TRBV7-8 with TRBJ1-2, with 7 positions matching TRBD1. V shed 1 base, J shed 6 bases, and the junction held 14 bases outside the gene matches. The V gene's germline CDR1 is SGHVS and CDR2 FQNEAQ. The CDR3 sequence is 17 residues long. The entire variable domain, with the rest obtained from reference TRBV7-8 and TRBJ1-2, is as follows: GAGVSQSPRYKVAKRGQDVALRCDPISGHVSLFWYQQALGQGPEFLTYFQNEAQLDKSGLPSDRFFAERPEGSVSTLKIQRTQQEDSAVYLCASSLVMSVKGAHGYTFGSGTRLTVV.

The chain links TRBV6-5 to TRBJ1-1, with D hard to call. V gave up 0 bases and J gave up 6 bases, with 17 bases separating them. This CDR3 has 16 amino acids. Germline CDR1 and CDR2: MNHEY and SVGAGI. CDR3 sequence reads: CASSYSVGGKDPEAFF. The CDR3 bases are TGTGCCAGCAGTTACTCCGTCGGCGGTAAGGACCCTGAAGCTTTCTTT.

This clone has more than one count but fewer than ten. This chain links TRBV28 with TRBJ2-7, with D possibly TRBD1 on 5 matching bases. This CDR3 is built from 14 residues. Germline V gene lookup returns CDR1 MDHEN and CDR2 SYDVKM. The V end was cut by 5 bases, the J end by 3 bases, with 14 bases between. DNA for the CDR3: TGTGCCAGCAGTGAGGTGAAGGGGCACTACGAGCAGTACTTC. Its protein is CASSEVKGHYEQYF.

This clone was observed a few times. This chain uses TRBV6-5 with TRBJ1-6; D gene unclear. Germline values: CDR1 MNHEY, CDR2 SVGAGI. The CDR3 is made up of 15 amino acids. Trimming shortened V by 2 bases and J by 13 bases, and 18 bases separated the two germline ends. The CDR3 nucleotides read TGTGCCAGCAGTTACAATGGCCTTCAAAGATCGCCCCTCCACTTT. Translated, it gives CASSYNGLQRSPLHF.

CDR3 DNA sequence: TGTGCCAGCAGCCCCACTAGCTCCTACAATGAGCAGTTCTTC. This codes for CASSPTSSYNEQFF. The J gene is TRBJ2-1, the V gene TRBV6-6, with D maybe TRBD2 (5 bases). The CDR3 runs to 14 residues. Trimming cost V 6 bases and J 0 bases, with 9 bases left between them. Germline CDR1 and CDR2: MNHNY and SVGAGI (reference sequence).

A single count supports this clone. The V gene is TRBV7-9, the J gene TRBJ2-3; 9 nucleotides agree with TRBD2. CDR1 and CDR2 (germline): SEHNR, FQNEAQ (reference sequence). The CDR3 is 16 amino acids. With 2 bases clipped from V and 6 bases from J, the junction kept 9 bases outside the gene matches. This CDR3 reads CASSLRRLGTSDTQYF. The DNA for the CDR3 is TGTGCCAGCAGCTTAAGGAGACTCGGGACTAGCGATACGCAGTATTTT.

This chain joins TRBV5-1 and TRBJ2-1; D ambiguous. Trimming took 0 bases from V and 9 from J, leaving 7 bases between them. The germline CDR1 and CDR2 sequences are SGHRS and YFSETQ. The CDR3 length is 12 residues. In nucleotides, the CDR3 is TGCGCCAGCAGCTTGGAGTGGGGTGAGCAGTTCTTC. It is translated as CASSLEWGEQFF.

The chain carries TRBV9 and TRBJ1-2; a weak D match, TRBD1 (5 bases). The CDR3 is 15 amino acids. The V end was cut by 4 bases, the J end by 5 bases, with 18 bases between. Germline-derived CDR1 and CDR2 are SGDLS and YYNGEE. CDR3 sequence: CASSPRAGDGYGYTF. CDR3 nucleotides: TGTGCCAGCAGCCCGCGGGCGGGGGACGGGTATGGCTACACCTTC.

The rearrangement joins TRBV7-9 to TRBJ2-1; no definite D call. The CDR3 consists of 16 residues. V dropped 5 bases and J dropped 4 bases, with 18 bases sitting between them. In germline, CDR1 is SEHNR, CDR2 FQNEAQ (reference sequence). CDR3 DNA: TGTGCCAGCAGCGACCCCCAGGCCCGCTCTTACAATGAGCAGTTCTTC. Translation gives CASSDPQARSYNEQFF.

The V and J genes are TRBV4-3 and TRBJ2-5; perhaps TRBD2 as D (6 bases). The CDR3 runs 15 residues. The V end was cut by 1 base, the J end by 3 bases, with 12 bases between. Germline V lookup: CDR1 LGHNA, CDR2 YSLEER. The DNA of the CDR3 is TGCGCCAGCAGCCAAGTAACTAGCAGGAAAGAGACCCAGTACTTC. Its protein is CASSQVTSRKETQYF.

This clone has a handful of counts. The V and J genes are TRBV11-2 and TRBJ1-2; D unresolved. The V end lost 5 bases, the J end lost 7 bases, and 17 bases lay between the germline ends. The CDR3 runs 14 residues. Per the germline V gene, CDR1 is SGHAT and CDR2 is FQNNGV. CDR3 loop: CASSRGTANTGYTF. The CDR3 DNA is TGTGCCAGCAGCCGCGGAACGGCGAACACTGGCTACACCTTC.

The rearrangement uses TRBV5-4 and TRBJ2-7; TRBD1 aligns across 7 bases. The CDR3 loop spans 15 amino acids. Germline V lookup: CDR1 SGHNT, CDR2 YYREEE (reference sequence). V shed 6 bases and J 4 bases; nucleotides not matched to a gene: 13. CDR3 region: CASTRRRQGSYEQYF. In nucleotides, the CDR3 is TGTGCCAGCACCAGGAGACGACAGGGTTCTTACGAGCAGTACTTC. Using reference TRBV5-4 and TRBJ2-7 for the parts outside the CDR3, the full variable domain is ETGVTQSPTHLIKTRGQQVTLRCSSQSGHNTVSWYQQALGQGPQFIFQYYREEENGRGNFPPRFSGLQFPNYSSELNVNALELDDSALYLCASTRRRQGSYEQYFGPGTRLTVT.

This rearrangement joins TRBV11-2 to TRBJ2-7; 10 bases are a match to TRBD1. This CDR3 is built from 16 residues. CDR1 is SGHAT and CDR2 is FQNNGV in the germline V gene. V lost 2 bases, J lost 3 bases, and 7 bases stayed unmatched. CDR3 sequence reads: CASSLMLGQGIYEQYF. CDR3 nucleotide sequence: TGTGCCAGCAGCTTAATGTTGGGACAGGGGATCTACGAGCAGTACTTC.

The rearrangement links TRBV7-9 to TRBJ2-2; 7 nucleotides agree with TRBD2. The CDR3 loop spans 17 amino acids. J was trimmed by 3 bases and V by 2 bases; bases with no gene match: 9. Germline V gene data show CDR1 as SEHNR and CDR2 as FQNEAQ (reference sequence). The CDR3 protein is CASSLRRGSLDTGELFF. The CDR3 DNA reads TGTGCCAGCAGCTTAAGGCGGGGGTCCTTGGACACCGGGGAGCTGTTTTTT.

The chain joins TRBV6-5 to TRBJ2-1; maybe TRBD2 (5 bases). The CDR3 length is 13 residues. Germline CDR1 and CDR2: MNHEY and SVGAGI. The V and J ends lost 3 bases and 4 bases respectively, with 7 bases between them. CDR3 nucleotide sequence: TGTGCCAGCAGTTATAGCGATTACAATGAGCAGTTCTTC. Its protein product is CASSYSDYNEQFF.

The CDR3 is CASSLDPKWGGYEQYF. The CDR3 DNA reads as TGTGCCAGCAGCTTAGACCCCAAGTGGGGGGGCTACGAGCAGTACTTC. The rearrangement uses TRBV7-2 and TRBJ2-7; 7 bases agree with TRBD2. J was trimmed by 3 bases and V by 1 base; bases with no gene match: 9. Germline lookup yields CDR1 SGHTA and CDR2 FQGNSA. The CDR3 runs to 16 residues.

The CDR3 spells CASSTPRRGPNTGELFF. The CDR3 region has the DNA TGTGCCAGCAGCACCCCGAGGCGGGGGCCAAACACCGGGGAGCTGTTTTTT. The chain uses TRBV7-8 and TRBJ2-2; D is perhaps TRBD2 (7 bases). The V end was cut by 5 bases, the J end by 2 bases, with 18 bases between. The V gene's germline CDR1 is SGHVS and CDR2 FQNEAQ. The CDR3 runs to 17 residues.

The rearrangement links TRBV30 to TRBJ2-7; 8 bases match TRBD1. With V trimmed by 1 base and J by 5 bases, 7 bases remained unmatched. The germline CDR1 and CDR2 sequences are GTSNPN and SVGIG (reference sequence). There are 14 residues in the CDR3. The CDR3 is CAWSAGQGPHEQYF. The CDR3 DNA reads as TGTGCCTGGAGTGCCGGACAGGGCCCCCACGAGCAGTACTTC. Variable domain in full (rest from reference TRBV30 and TRBJ2-7): SQTIHQWPATLVQPVGSPLSLECTVEGTSNPNLYWYRQAAGRGLQLLFYSVGIGQISSEVPQNLSASRPQDRQFILSSKKLLLSDSGFYLCAWSAGQGPHEQYFGPGTRLTVT.

The V call is TRBV6-1, the J call TRBJ1-3; no clear D. V gave up 1 base and J gave up 0 bases, with 7 bases separating them. This CDR3 region has 15 residues. The germline gives CDR1 MNHNS, CDR2 SASEGT. The CDR3 is CASSEGPYSGNTIYF. In DNA, the CDR3 is TGTGCCAGCAGTGAAGGGCCGTACTCTGGAAACACCATATATTTT.

The chain uses TRBV28 and TRBJ2-7; no firm D call. Per germline, CDR1 MDHEN and CDR2 SYDVKM. V dropped 3 bases and J dropped 4 bases, with 10 bases sitting between them. This CDR3 is built from 13 residues. The CDR3 sequence is CASSFGIGYEQYF. As DNA, the CDR3 is TGTGCCAGCAGTTTCGGCATTGGATACGAGCAGTACTTC.